What follows describes a single TCR beta chain. Its specificity is not known. The sample comes from a study of T cell responses to AZD1222 COVID-19 vaccine. The CDR3 is made up of 15 amino acids. J gave up 3 bases and V 1 base, and 2 bases lay outside the gene matches. Germline CDR1 is LGHDT and CDR2 is YNNKEL (reference sequence). General study results and limits: Seropositivity was recorded at baseline in only 6 or 7 AZD1222 recipients. With dominance at 160-218 and 743-854, vaccine-associated CD4 TCRs spanned spike. The donor group comprised mostly white British people and more females; the analysis possibly underestimated clonal diversity. Sampling captured repertoires only after the peak T cell response.

The protocol was immunoSEQ multiplex PCR, while the TCRdb copy is restricted to in-frame clones and leaves out a portion. The profile shows 100,000 or so clones, around 87% of them singletons. The TCR was taken from an adult who received the AZD1222 COVID-19 vaccine. This chain joins TRBV3-1 (or the pseudogene TRBV3-2) and TRBJ2-1, with TRBD2 matching over 8 bases. Sequencing was performed on peripheral blood, taken 28 days after the second AZD1222 dose. CDR3 nucleotide sequence: TGTGCCAGCAGCCAAGCACTAGCGGTCTACAATGAGCAGTTCTTC. Its translation is CASSQALAVYNEQFF.